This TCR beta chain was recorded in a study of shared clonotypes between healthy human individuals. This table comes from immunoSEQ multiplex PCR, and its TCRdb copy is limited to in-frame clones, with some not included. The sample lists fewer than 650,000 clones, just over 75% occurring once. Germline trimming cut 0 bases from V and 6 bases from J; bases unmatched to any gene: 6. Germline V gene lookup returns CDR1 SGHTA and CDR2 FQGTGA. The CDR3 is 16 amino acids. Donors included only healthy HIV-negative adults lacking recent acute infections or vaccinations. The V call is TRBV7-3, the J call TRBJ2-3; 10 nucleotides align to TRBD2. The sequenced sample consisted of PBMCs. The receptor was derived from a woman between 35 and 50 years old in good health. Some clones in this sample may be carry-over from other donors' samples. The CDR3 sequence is CASSLTRTSGLDTQYF. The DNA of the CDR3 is TGTGCCAGCAGCTTAACGCGGACTAGCGGCTTGGATACGCAGTATTTT.